This T cell receptor beta chain is drawn from a study of cytomegalovirus exposure and HLA in healthy donors. Trimming took off 0 bases at V and 6 bases at J, with 4 bases between the two ends. The germline V gene has CDR1 SGHRS and CDR2 YFSETQ. This CDR3 is built from 12 residues. As regards this clone: Its antigen is not known.

Vbeta (60) and Jbeta (13) primers were used in the PCR. Assay used: immunoSEQ multiplex PCR; TCRdb lists only in-frame clones, some missing. The data show 130,000 or so clones, almost 85% seen once. Study outcomes and limitations: Immune exposure information comprised only CMV serostatus. Specificity for CMV antigens was confirmed in vitro for three of the CMV-associated chains. Earlier results showed most TCR beta V segments being productive about 90% or about 30% of the time.

Specimen: PBMCs. This sequence originates from a man between 18 and 35 years old in good health and CMV-seropositive. The V gene is TRBV5-1, the J gene TRBJ2-1; D call uncertain. CDR3 amino acids: CASSLVSNEQFF. The CDR3 DNA reads as TGCGCCAGCAGCTTGGTATCCAATGAGCAGTTCTTC.